The T cell receptor beta chain described here comes from a study of beta chain features in type 1 diabetes. V shed 5 bases, J shed 2 bases, and the junction held 7 bases outside the gene matches. The CDR3 length is 15 residues. Germline CDR1 MNHNY, CDR2 SVGAGI (reference sequence). The investigators reverse transcribed all of the isolated RNA, so they sequenced expressed TCRB transcripts. The table came from immunoSEQ multiplex PCR; TCRdb's copy has only in-frame clones and leaves some out. The sample carries about 340,000 clones, 8% recorded once. Averaging approximately 120 mL, one heparinised blood draw came from each individual donor.

Input material: central memory CD4+ T cells from blood. The V call is TRBV6-6, the J call TRBJ2-3; TRBD1 matches 7 bases. The source is a woman younger than 35 in good health. The CDR3 protein is CASSTGQMNTDTQYF. The CDR3 coding sequence is TGTGCCAGCAGTACGGGACAGATGAACACAGATACGCAGTATTTT.